A single sample gave rise to the 8 T cell receptor beta chains below, sequenced in a study of T cell responses to AZD1222 COVID-19 vaccine (dated by TCRdb to the early 2020s). The meaning of the sample's time point label: about 28 days (+/-7) after the second vaccine dose. The library relied on the immunoSEQ multiplex PCR assay. Not all clones reach the TCRdb copy of this immuneACCESS table, which keeps in-frame sequences only. Checked studies attribute under half of the gap to unresolved V genes and leave the rest unexplained. This sample is represented by around 140,000 clones; around 92% of them were singletons. The top ten constitute less than 3.5% of the sample. The specimen comprised peripheral blood, sampled 28 days after the second AZD1222 dose. Receptor source: an adult who received the AZD1222 COVID-19 vaccine.

The chain joins TRBV15 to TRBJ2-7; D gene ambiguous. The length of the CDR3 is 13 residues. CDR1 is LNHNV, CDR2 YYDKDF, per germline (reference sequence). The V and J ends lost 5 bases and 0 bases respectively, with 8 bases between them. The CDR3 DNA follows: TGTGCCACCAGCTCACAGCCCTCCTACGAGCAGTACTTC. Its protein product is CATSSQPSYEQYF. Variable domain in full (rest from reference TRBV15 and TRBJ2-7): DAMVIQNPRYQVTQFGKPVTLSCSQTLNHNVMYWYQQKSSQAPKLLFHYYDKDFNNEADTPDNFQSRRPNTSFCFLDIRSPGLGDTAMYLCATSSQPSYEQYFGPGTRLTVT.

V is TRBV5-1 and J is TRBJ1-2; D remains unclear. The CDR3 totals 13 residues. Germline V gene data show CDR1 as SGHRS and CDR2 as YFSETQ. The V end lost 4 bases, the J end lost 5 bases, and 12 bases lay between the germline ends. The CDR3 DNA reads as TGCGCCAGCAGCCCAAGGGCACCTTATGGCTACACCTTC. Translated: CASSPRAPYGYTF.

This clone was found once. V and J are TRBV3-1 (or the pseudogene TRBV3-2) and TRBJ1-6; weak D call: TRBD1 (5 bases). The CDR3 runs to 14 residues. The ends were cut back, 1 base at V and 11 bases at J, with 12 bases in the middle. CDR1 LGHDT and CDR2 YNNKEL come from the germline V gene (reference sequence). CDR3 sequence: CASSQVKGMTPLHF. The CDR3 nucleotides are TGTGCCAGCAGCCAAGTGAAGGGGATGACACCCCTCCACTTT.

V and J are TRBV13 and TRBJ2-1; TRBD2 matches 13 bases. CDR3 size: 18 residues. Germline assignment: CDR1 PRHDT and CDR2 FYEKMQ (reference sequence). V gave up 0 bases and J gave up 2 bases; unmatched junction bases: 4. The CDR3 nucleotides read TGTGCCAGCAGCTTAGGTAGGGGGACTAGCGGGGCCTACAATGAGCAGTTCTTC. Translated: CASSLGRGTSGAYNEQFF.

The chain has TRBV29-1 and TRBJ1-1; D is uncertain. V was pared by 4 bases and J by 0 bases, with 9 bases between. This CDR3 spans 13 amino acids. Germline V gives CDR1 SQVTM, CDR2 ANQGSEA. DNA for the CDR3: TGCAGCGTTGGACCATACATGAACACTGAAGCTTTCTTT. As protein: CSVGPYMNTEAFF.

This clone was seen just once. CDR3 bases: TGTGCCAGTAGTATCAGGGGCAGGATGAACACTGAAGCTTTCTTT. It specifies CASSIRGRMNTEAFF. The rearrangement joins TRBV19 to TRBJ1-1; possible D gene TRBD1, 6 bases. Germline values: CDR1 LNHDA, CDR2 SQIVND (reference sequence). The CDR3 has 15 amino acids. V lost 3 bases and J 0 bases, leaving 11 bases between the germline ends.

This clone was seen just once. This chain links TRBV5-1 with TRBJ1-1; TRBD1 aligns across 9 bases. Per germline, CDR1 SGHRS and CDR2 YFSETQ. CDR3 length equals 15 residues. J lost 4 bases, V lost 5 bases, and 9 bases had no gene match. The CDR3 sequence is CASRPHDRGFTEAFF. Written as DNA, the CDR3 is TGCGCCAGCAGGCCACACGACAGGGGGTTCACTGAAGCTTTCTTT.

The rearrangement links TRBV30 to TRBJ1-4; TRBD1 is a possible D gene (5 bases). The germline V and J ends were trimmed by 0 bases and 4 bases, with 15 bases remaining between them. The CDR3 runs 16 residues. Germline CDR1 reads GTSNPN; CDR2 reads SVGIG (reference sequence). The CDR3 is CAWSVGLGQNNEKLFF. The CDR3 nucleotides are TGTGCCTGGAGTGTAGGCCTAGGACAAAATAATGAAAAACTGTTTTTT.